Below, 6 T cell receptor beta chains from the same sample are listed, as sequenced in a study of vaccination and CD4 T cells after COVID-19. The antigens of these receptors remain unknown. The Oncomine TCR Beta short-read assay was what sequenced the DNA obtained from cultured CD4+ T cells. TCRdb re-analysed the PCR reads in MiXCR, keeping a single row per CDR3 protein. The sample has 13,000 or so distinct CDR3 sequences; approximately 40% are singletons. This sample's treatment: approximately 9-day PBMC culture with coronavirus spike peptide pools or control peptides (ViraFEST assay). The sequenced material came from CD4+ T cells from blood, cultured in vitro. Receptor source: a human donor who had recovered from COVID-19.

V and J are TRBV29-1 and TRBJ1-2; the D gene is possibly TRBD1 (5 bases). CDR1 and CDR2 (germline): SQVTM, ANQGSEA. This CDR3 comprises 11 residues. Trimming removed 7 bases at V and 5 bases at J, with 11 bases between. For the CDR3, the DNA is TGCAGCGAGGGTGAGGGGTATGGCTACACCTTC. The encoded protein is CSEGEGYGYTF.

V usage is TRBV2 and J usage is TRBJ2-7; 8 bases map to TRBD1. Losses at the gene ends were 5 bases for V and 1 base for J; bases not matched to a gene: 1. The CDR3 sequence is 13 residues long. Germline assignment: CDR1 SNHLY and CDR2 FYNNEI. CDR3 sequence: CASSYRGSYEQYF. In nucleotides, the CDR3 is TGTGCCAGCAGTTACAGGGGGTCCTACGAGCAGTACTTC.

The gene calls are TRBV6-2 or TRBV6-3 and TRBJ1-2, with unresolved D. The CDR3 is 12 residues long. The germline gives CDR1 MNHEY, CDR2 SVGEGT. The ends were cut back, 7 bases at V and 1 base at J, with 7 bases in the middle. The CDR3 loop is CASTRNNYGYTF. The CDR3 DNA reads TGTGCCAGCACCAGGAATAACTATGGCTACACCTTC.

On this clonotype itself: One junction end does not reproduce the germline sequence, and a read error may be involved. The CDR3 here is CASCLNSGVQETQYF. The CDR3 nucleotides are TGCGCCAGCTGCTTAAACAGCGGGGTTCAAGAGACCCAGTACTTC. The gene calls are TRBV5-1 and TRBJ2-5; 7 positions match TRBD2. The germline CDR1 and CDR2 sequences are SGHRS and YFSETQ. The CDR3 runs 15 residues.

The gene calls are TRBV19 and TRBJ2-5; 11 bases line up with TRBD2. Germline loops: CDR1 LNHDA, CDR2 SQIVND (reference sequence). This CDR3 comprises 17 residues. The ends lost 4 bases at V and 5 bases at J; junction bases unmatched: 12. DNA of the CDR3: TGTGCCAGTAGTAGGGGGCCCCTAGCGGGGGGACGCGAGACCCAGTACTTC. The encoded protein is CASSRGPLAGGRETQYF.

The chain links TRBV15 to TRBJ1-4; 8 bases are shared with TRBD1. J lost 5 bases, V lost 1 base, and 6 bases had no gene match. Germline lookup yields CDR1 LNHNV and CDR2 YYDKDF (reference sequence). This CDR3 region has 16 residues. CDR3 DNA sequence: TGTGCCACCAGCAGAGTTCAGGACAGGGCCAATGAAAAACTGTTTTTT. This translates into CATSRVQDRANEKLFF.